This T cell receptor beta chain was recorded in a study of vaccination effects on CD4 cells after COVID-19 (dated by TCRdb to between 2021 and 2024). Broadly, across the study: Two doses of either the BNT162b2 or the mRNA-1273 mRNA SARS-CoV-2 vaccine were administered to participants. The full study included roughly 10 COVID-19 convalescent patients and a few SARS-CoV-2-naive healthy vaccine recipients. Cultures from other donors in the study were sequenced with the Oncomine TCR Beta short-read assay on an Illumina iSeq 100. The study compared SARS-CoV-2 spike-specific CD4+ TCR repertoires before and after mRNA vaccination in COVID-19 convalescent patients and infection-naive vaccine recipients.

The ViraFEST assay stimulated PBMC with viral peptide pools and then used TCR sequencing to identify antigen-specific CD4+ T cell clonotypes by expansion. After less than 13 days of culture, CD4+ T cells were isolated with the EasySep CD4+ T cell isolation kit. Negative nucleocapsid antibody results before and after vaccination confirmed that the healthy vaccine recipients had no prior SARS-CoV-2 infection. About 1.8 million PBMC per well were cultured with approximately 10 ug/ml peptides in IMDM containing approximately 4.6% human AB serum, roughly 10 IU/ml IL-2 and gentamicin. Half of the culture medium was replaced with fresh IL-2-containing medium on days 3 and 7. Unless otherwise noted, each peptide stimulation condition was cultured in triplicate wells. Using Ficoll-Paque Plus gradient centrifugation, PBMC were separated from whole blood and then either used fresh or cryopreserved at -140C. The spike proteins of SARS-CoV-2 and of the common cold coronaviruses HCoV-NL63, HCoV-OC43 and HCoV-229E were spanned by overlapping peptide pools. The QIAamp micro DNA kit was used to extract genomic DNA from the cultured CD4+ T cells.

This clone showed up just a few times. What this receptor recognizes is not known. No much larger clone is present one base from it, and per-base qualities are unavailable. Library preparation was by the immunoSEQ multiplex PCR assay. DNA from the cultured, isolated CD4+ T cells was subjected to TCR beta CDR3 sequencing. Turning to the authors' computational methods: The analysis removed non-productive TCR sequences, trimmed reads to the CDR3 region, and retained only CDR3s that were 7 or more amino acids long. The MANAFEST web app was used to identify antigen-specific clonotypes by comparing expansion in peptide wells with expansion in reference cultures. To count as positive, a clone had to show expansion at FDR<0.05 compared with the reference and with all other wells, an odds ratio above 5, and a frequency above 0.1% in two replicate wells. A clonotype was called cross-reactive if it was significantly expanded both in SARS-CoV-2 spike wells and in at least one common cold coronavirus spike condition. CDR3 similarity was assessed by Levenshtein distance using the stringdist R package, and unrooted trees were constructed with ape in R 3.6.1. Imported from immuneACCESS, the table was reduced by TCRdb to in-frame sequences with V and J called. These copies leave out some clones; in studies compared against another copy, an unresolved V gene accounts for under half, and the cause of the remainder is not known. Clone size and V and J calls were adopted from that table, with D and trimming inferred from the DNA. The sample has 77,000 or so clones on record, around 79% of them singletons. Together, the top ten hold 10% of the sample.

The CDR3 covers 15 residues, taking in both the cysteine and the phenylalanine. Only the CDR3 DNA is retained, 45 bases long and in frame from the first base. Looking up the germline V gene (reference sequence) yields CDR1 LGHDT and CDR2 YNNKEL. Trimming costs V 4 bases and J 5 bases, and their ends lie 12 bases apart. The paper as a whole reports these results and caveats: The study was limited by a small number of convalescent patients and lacked early post-infection timepoints. Both infection-induced and vaccine-induced clones contracted markedly at late post-vaccination timepoints, which is consistent with waning T cell responses. Among healthy vaccine recipients, nearly all vaccine-induced clones were SARS-CoV-2 mono-reactive, and only 1 of 255 was cross-reactive with common cold coronaviruses.

The rearrangement combines TRBV3-1 (or the pseudogene TRBV3-2) with TRBJ1-6, and possibly TRBD1, on 6 matching bases. Sequenced material: CD4+ T cells from PBMCs cultured with SARS-CoV-2 spike peptides, taken before COVID-19 vaccination. The cell subset or site label here, explained by the study, means: SARS-CoV-2 spike overlapping peptide pool stimulation. The TCR comes from a human donor who received a COVID-19 vaccine. The CDR3 protein is CASSPRTANNSPLHF. The sequence in DNA is TGTGCCAGCAGCCCGAGGACAGCTAATAATTCACCCCTCCACTTT.